The rows below give T cell receptor beta chains drawn from one sample of a study of T cells expressing NK-cell markers. TCRdb reprocessed the 5' RACE reads and keeps a single row for each CDR3 protein, giving no DNA. Its listing shows about 460,000 distinct CDR3 sequences. The sample was blood T cells: a sorted CD56 or NKG2C T cell subset, CD4+ or CD8+ T cells, or bulk PBMC T cells (not recorded which). These receptors were taken from a woman aged 50 to 60 in good health. Each CDR3 is given with its conserved first and last residue.

14 TRBJ1-2 TRBV7-9 CASSFSGPGYGYTF
14 TRBJ2-3 TRBV10-3 CAIDHEGSTDTQYF
16 TRBJ2-2 TRBV9 CASSVSSGTGEGELFF
11 TRBJ2-3 TRBV5-1 CASSLKDTQYF
13 TRBJ2-2 TRBV15 CATSRKLYGELFF
17 TRBJ2-7 TRBV6-2/TRBV6-3 CASTPTRGPSWSYEQYF
13 TRBJ1-1 TRBV4-1 CASSQPQGVVTFF
16 TRBJ1-5 TRBV27 CASSPRDRGGNQPQHF
16 TRBJ2-5 TRBV3-1 CASSRSSGVGKETQYF
16 TRBJ2-2 TRBV29-1 CSVEGLGQASTGELFF
12 TRBJ1-4 TRBV15 CATSRPNEKLFF
16 TRBJ2-1 TRBV5-5 CASSPGGGRALNEQFF
13 TRBJ2-7 TRBV7-8 CASSSGGVYEQYF
13 TRBJ2-5 TRBV9 CASSSRILETQYF
17 TRBJ1-2 TRBV12-3/TRBV12-4 CASSFGRRDSSNYGYTF
14 TRBJ1-4 TRBV27 CASSLFGRGEKLFF
14 TRBJ2-7 TRBV20-1 CSARQFLASYEQYF
15 TRBJ2-1 TRBV14 CASSQGFSGYNEQFF
13 TRBJ2-3 TRBV7-3 CASSRQDTDTQYF
14 TRBJ2-3 TRBV27 CASSIGTRGYTQYF
16 TRBJ2-1 TRBV14 CASSQLPSGRAIEQFF
13 TRBJ2-7 TRBV20-1 CSARGQGHYEQYF
13 TRBJ1-1 TRBV5-1 CASSLVQGVDAFF
13 TRBJ2-1 TRBV7-2 CASSFSGRVEQFF
16 TRBJ2-7 TRBV9 CASSVGVSWGSYEQYF
18 TRBJ2-6 TRBV7-8 CASSPFVGLSSGANVLTF
15 TRBJ2-5 TRBV5-1 CASSFTDPAQETQYF
13 TRBJ2-7 TRBV23-1 CASSQSEWPEQYF
15 TRBJ2-7 TRBV12-3/TRBV12-4 CASMPSGSLSYEQYF
13 TRBJ1-2 TRBV4-1 CASKKYREYGYTF
20 TRBJ2-4 TRBV7-9 CASSPKIGDRSFLAKNIQYF
12 TRBJ1-3 TRBV7-2 CASSPDPGTIYF
15 TRBJ2-7 TRBV12-3/TRBV12-4 CASSLGGSLAYEQYF
17 TRBJ2-1 TRBV10-1 CASSESIGQGARNEQFF
13 TRBJ1-1 TRBV7-3 CASSADRVTEAFF
13 TRBJ2-5 TRBV5-6 CASSFRQLVTQYF
12 TRBJ2-1 TRBV12-3/TRBV12-4 CASSYGQNEQFF
11 TRBJ1-1 TRBV6-6 CASSYSMVAFF
16 TRBJ2-2 TRBV6-6 CASSYSTGIGTGELFF
16 TRBJ2-1 TRBV2 CASRPYGHLPNNEQFF
12 TRBJ1-1 TRBV7-9 CASSRSGSEAFF
15 TRBJ1-2 TRBV29-1 CSVHIRTPGSYGYTF
12 TRBJ2-7 TRBV9 CASSLVVGEQYF
15 TRBJ1-4 TRBV9 CASSADMGINEKLFF
14 TRBJ1-1 TRBV12-3/TRBV12-4 CASSFPQGGTEAFF
12 TRBJ2-1 TRBV7-8 CASSLDRNEQFF
15 TRBJ2-1 TRBV20-1 CSAGAGTSFYNEQFF
16 TRBJ2-6 TRBV19 CASTTGVSSGANVLTF
13 TRBJ1-4 TRBV7-2 CASSFQEGEKLFF
15 TRBJ1-2 TRBV27 CASSPRTGWLNGYTF
12 TRBJ2-3 TRBV28 CASRPDNPTQYF
14 TRBJ2-3 TRBV20-1 CSGGIAGVTDTQYF
11 TRBJ2-2 TRBV20-1 CSVDNTGELFF
15 TRBJ2-1 TRBV12-3/TRBV12-4 CASTLEGSERNEQFF
13 TRBJ2-4 TRBV11-2 CASSLGVKNIQYF